The rows below give T cell receptor beta chains drawn from one sample of a study of technical replicates of blood from several donors. Assay: immunoSEQ multiplex PCR; the TCRdb copy retains only in-frame clones and omits some. Of about 84,000 clones in the sample, around 93% were seen once. Sequenced material: T cells isolated from PBMCs. All receptors derive from a human donor in good health. Both conserved end residues are part of each CDR3. The D gene is left open where the match is weak. Only part of the rows carry a size: once, few, many, or a class if the clone is expanded.

V	D	J	size	CDR3	DNA
TRBV27	TRBD1	TRBJ1-1	.	CASSYRTGAEAFF	TGTGCCAGCAGTTACCGGACAGGGGCTGAAGCTTTCTTT
TRBV18	TRBD1	TRBJ1-1	.	CASSQRDRNTEAFF	TGTGCCAGCTCACAAAGGGACAGGAACACTGAAGCTTTCTTT
TRBV6-1	.	TRBJ2-7	once	CASRRTQGTSYEQYF	TGTGCCAGCAGGCGGACACAGGGAACTTCTTACGAGCAGTACTTC
TRBV9	.	TRBJ1-1	.	CASSVNPLGHTMNTEAFF	TGTGCCAGCAGCGTAAACCCCCTGGGACATACTATGAACACTGAAGCTTTCTTT
TRBV6-5	.	TRBJ1-1	few	CASSPDRFTEAFF	TGTGCCAGCAGTCCCGACAGGTTCACTGAAGCTTTCTTT
TRBV7-2	TRBD2	TRBJ2-5	.	CASSRRGVAGGGQETQYF	TGTGCCAGCAGCAGACGCGGAGTAGCGGGAGGGGGACAAGAGACCCAGTACTTC
TRBV6-5	.	TRBJ1-2	.	CASTGVNYGYTF	TGTGCCAGCACGGGAGTGAACTATGGCTACACCTTC
TRBV14	.	TRBJ2-1	.	CASSQGLHRQFF	TGTGCCAGCAGCCAAGGCCTCCATAGACAGTTCTTC
TRBV29-1	TRBD2	TRBJ2-7	.	CSVETGLNSYEQYF	TGCAGCGTTGAAACGGGACTAAACTCCTACGAGCAGTACTTC
TRBV5-1	TRBD1	TRBJ1-1	.	CASSWGTGNTEAFF	TGCGCCAGCAGCTGGGGGACAGGGAACACTGAAGCTTTCTTT
TRBV4-2	.	TRBJ2-7	once	CASSHTARVLSYEQYF	TGTGCCAGCAGCCATACGGCCCGGGTCTTGTCCTACGAGCAGTACTTC
TRBV27	TRBD1	TRBJ1-4	.	CASGDSATPEKLFF	TGTGCCAGCGGGGACAGCGCCACCCCCGAAAAACTGTTTTTT
TRBV19	.	TRBJ1-5	.	CASYSPDMGNQPQHF	TGTGCCAGTTATAGTCCGGACATGGGAAATCAGCCCCAGCATTTT
TRBV9	.	TRBJ1-1	.	CASNPGSIEAFF	TGTGCCAGCAACCCGGGAAGTATTGAAGCTTTCTTT
TRBV5-6	TRBD2	TRBJ2-3	.	CASSLLAGGPSTDTQYF	TGTGCCAGCAGCTTACTAGCGGGGGGTCCTAGCACAGATACGCAGTATTTT
TRBV2	.	TRBJ2-7	.	CASVKRDTSYEQYF	TGTGCCAGCGTAAAACGGGACACCTCCTACGAGCAGTACTTC
TRBV11-3	TRBD1	TRBJ2-7	.	CASSTRQGATYEQYF	TGTGCCAGCAGCACCAGACAGGGAGCAACCTACGAGCAGTACTTC
TRBV5-1	.	TRBJ2-3	.	CASSMSGADTQYF	TGCGCCAGCAGCATGTCGGGTGCAGATACGCAGTATTTT
TRBV5-1	.	TRBJ1-1	.	CASSLNRDTNVAEAFF	TGCGCCAGCAGCCTAAACAGGGATACGAACGTCGCTGAAGCTTTCTTT
TRBV11-2	.	TRBJ2-1	.	CASSPGTSGEQFF	TGTGCCAGCAGCCCCGGGACTTCCGGGGAGCAGTTCTTC
TRBV7-9	TRBD1	TRBJ2-2	.	CASSYPTGLNTGELFF	TGTGCCAGCAGCTACCCGACAGGGCTGAACACCGGGGAGCTGTTTTTT
TRBV27	.	TRBJ2-2	.	CASTQTSNTGELFF	TGTGCCAGCACCCAGACTAGTAACACCGGGGAGCTGTTTTTT
TRBV7-2	TRBD1	TRBJ2-3	.	CASSLHSSGTGSTDTQYF	TGTGCCAGCAGCCTCCATTCCTCCGGGACAGGGAGCACAGATACGCAGTATTTT
TRBV7-8	.	TRBJ1-1	.	CASSLLQNTEAFF	TGTGCCAGCAGCTTATTACAGAACACTGAAGCTTTCTTT
TRBV9	.	TRBJ2-3	.	CASSTYLDVGTQYF	TGTGCCAGCAGCACCTACCTAGACGTCGGTACGCAGTATTTT
TRBV6-1	TRBD2	TRBJ2-3	.	CASGGRAGDTQYF	TGTGCCAGCGGCGGGAGGGCTGGGGATACGCAGTATTTT
TRBV19	.	TRBJ2-7	.	CASSRGLGEQYF	TGTGCCAGTTCCCGCGGGTTGGGCGAGCAGTACTTC
TRBV5-4	TRBD1	TRBJ2-7	.	CASSSRQGGEQYF	TGTGCCAGCAGCTCACGACAGGGTGGCGAGCAGTACTTC
TRBV18	TRBD1	TRBJ2-7	.	CASSPGDSFREQYF	TGTGCCAGCTCACCGGGGGACAGTTTTCGCGAGCAGTACTTC
TRBV5-1	.	TRBJ1-1	.	CASGPTGFTEAFF	TGCGCCAGCGGCCCTACAGGCTTCACTGAAGCTTTCTTT
TRBV6-1	.	TRBJ1-5	.	CASRLINQPQHF	TGTGCCAGCAGGTTAATAAATCAGCCCCAGCATTTT
TRBV7-9	TRBD2	TRBJ2-1	.	CASSRGLAGVDEQFF	TGTGCCAGCAGCAGGGGACTAGCGGGAGTCGATGAGCAGTTCTTC
TRBV28	TRBD2	TRBJ2-2	.	CASSLTSGRTAAGELFF	TGTGCCAGCAGCCTAACTAGCGGGAGGACCGCAGCCGGGGAGCTGTTTTTT
TRBV28	TRBD1	TRBJ2-1	.	CASRVTGTGLNEQFF	TGTGCCAGCAGAGTAACCGGGACAGGGCTCAATGAGCAGTTCTTC
TRBV30	.	TRBJ1-1	once	CAWSVGGEAFF	TGTGCCTGGAGTGTAGGGGGTGAAGCTTTCTTT
TRBV28	TRBD1	TRBJ2-3	.	CASSGAGGDTQYF	TGTGCCAGCAGTGGGGCAGGGGGTGATACGCAGTATTTT
TRBV28	TRBD2	TRBJ2-3	.	CASSSGSTIDTQYF	TGTGCCAGCAGTAGCGGGAGTACTATAGATACGCAGTATTTT
TRBV19	.	TRBJ2-7	once	CASSVRLVTEQYF	TGTGCCAGTAGTGTGAGACTAGTAACCGAGCAGTACTTC
TRBV25-1	TRBD2	TRBJ2-2	.	CASSELVLAGNGELFF	TGTGCCAGCAGTGAATTGGTCCTAGCGGGAAATGGGGAGCTGTTTTTT
TRBV7-3	TRBD1	TRBJ2-2	.	CASSLGQTNTGELFF	TGTGCCAGCAGCTTGGGACAGACGAACACCGGGGAGCTGTTTTTT
TRBV9	.	TRBJ2-7	once	CASSVGGGYSYEQYF	TGTGCCAGCAGCGTCGGCGGGGGCTACTCCTACGAGCAGTACTTC
TRBV7-6	TRBD1	TRBJ1-1	few	CASSPQGSTEAFF	TGTGCCAGCAGCCCACAGGGGAGCACTGAAGCTTTCTTT
TRBV6-5	TRBD2	TRBJ2-7	.	CASSSRTSGAYEQYF	TGTGCCAGCAGTTCCCGGACTAGCGGAGCCTACGAGCAGTACTTC
TRBV11-3	.	TRBJ1-3	.	CASSLKWAHSSGNTIYF	TGTGCCAGCAGCCTAAAGTGGGCCCATTCCTCTGGAAACACCATATATTTT
TRBV19	TRBD2	TRBJ2-7	.	CASSMQLAGDTYEQYF	TGTGCCAGTAGTATGCAACTAGCGGGGGATACCTACGAGCAGTACTTC
TRBV6-5	.	TRBJ2-7	.	CATKRGYEQYF	TGTGCCACAAAACGGGGCTACGAGCAGTACTTC
TRBV20-1	.	TRBJ2-1	.	CSATHLDEQFF	TGCAGTGCTACCCACTTGGATGAGCAGTTCTTC
TRBV30	TRBD2	TRBJ2-2	.	CAWSVSGGGGELFF	TGTGCCTGGAGCGTTAGCGGGGGTGGCGGGGAGCTGTTTTTT